The next 28 T cell receptor beta chains were all read from a single sample in a study of identical twins (TCRdb year 2016). The library was built by means of 5' RACE. The sequencer was an Illumina HiSeq 2000. Through fastp at Q25 and MiXCR, TCRdb rebuilt clones from the public reads, retaining in-frame beta chains. Identical CDR3 protein sequences are pooled into one entry, listed with their most common genes and DNA. The sample table holds fewer than 500,000 distinct CDR3 sequences, of which over 11% were seen once. The top ten clones comprise about 1% of the sample. In addition, the sample was reused for a study of yellow fever vaccine responses in identical twins.

Material: CD4+ T cells sorted from blood. The receptor source for this set is a woman between 18 and 29 years old in good health.

The chain links TRBV30 to TRBJ2-1; 7 bases align to TRBD2. The CDR3 length is 14 residues. Unmatched junction bases numbered 8, after V lost 1 base and J lost 8 bases. Germline V CDR1 and CDR2: GTSNPN, SVGIG (reference sequence). The CDR3 region has the DNA TGTGCCTGGAGTGGGGCGGGAGAGTATTATGAGCAGTTCTTC. It is translated as CAWSGAGEYYEQFF.

This sequence joins TRBV6-2 or TRBV6-3 and TRBJ2-1, with 10 bases identical to TRBD1. Trimming cost V 6 bases and J 6 bases; bases outside gene matches: 17. Germline V lookup: CDR1 MNHEY, CDR2 SVGEGT. The CDR3 spans 18 residues. CDR3 sequence: CASRTVAGTGEVGNEQFF. The CDR3 nucleotides are TGTGCCAGCAGAACGGTGGCAGGGACAGGGGAGGTTGGCAATGAGCAGTTCTTC.

This clonotype was observed a handful of times. This rearrangement joins TRBV19 to TRBJ2-1, with 8 bases that match TRBD2. Germline loops: CDR1 LNHDA, CDR2 SQIVND (reference sequence). Losses at the gene ends were 5 bases for V and 6 bases for J; bases not matched to a gene: 12. CDR3 size: 16 residues. CDR3 DNA: TGTGCCAGTAGTGAGACGGGACTAGTTCTTGCCAATGAGCAGTTCTTC. Its protein is CASSETGLVLANEQFF. Looking up the rest from reference TRBV19 and TRBJ2-1 gives the full variable domain: DGGITQSPKYLFRKEGQNVTLSCEQNLNHDAMYWYRQDPGQGLRLIYYSQIVNDFQKGDIAEGYSVSREKKESFPLTVTSAQKNPTAFYLCASSETGLVLANEQFFGPGTRLTVL.

V gene TRBV18 combines with J gene TRBJ1-1; D is uncertain. The V end was cut by 3 bases, the J end by 4 bases, with 12 bases between. Germline CDR1 and CDR2: KGHSH and LQKENI. The CDR3 has 14 residues. The CDR3 region has the DNA TGTGCCAGCTCACCCTTAAGCGATGGCACTGAAGCTTTCTTT. This sequence encodes CASSPLSDGTEAFF.

In its sample, this clonotype was seen a few times. The V and J genes are TRBV9 and TRBJ2-2; D remains unclear. Trimming removed 0 bases at V and 0 bases at J, with 9 bases between. This CDR3 is built from 16 residues. Germline V gives CDR1 SGDLS, CDR2 YYNGEE. DNA for the CDR3: TGTGCCAGCAGCGTAGAGCCGATTACGAACACCGGGGAGCTGTTTTTT. The encoded protein is CASSVEPITNTGELFF.

This clonotype has more than one count but fewer than ten. The chain links TRBV4-2 to TRBJ2-7, with D perhaps TRBD2 (6 bases). Trimming left V 1 base short and J 2 bases short, with 12 bases between. CDR1 and CDR2 from the germline V gene are LGHNA and YNFKEQ. The CDR3 length is 15 residues. Here the CDR3 reads CASSQGEEGTYEQYF. CDR3 nucleotides: TGTGCCAGCAGCCAAGGGGAGGAGGGAACCTACGAGCAGTACTTC.

The chain uses TRBV30 and TRBJ2-2, with D possibly TRBD1 on 5 matching bases. Trimming took off 8 bases at V and 1 base at J, with 14 bases between the two ends. This CDR3 region has 14 residues. The germline V gene has CDR1 GTSNPN and CDR2 SVGIG (reference sequence). CDR3 in amino acids: CARGAVVNTGELFF. In DNA, the CDR3 is TGTGCCCGTGGGGCGGTCGTGAACACCGGGGAGCTGTTTTTT.

V is TRBV6-5 and J is TRBJ2-5; 7 bases are shared with TRBD1. Germline loops: CDR1 MNHEY, CDR2 SVGAGI. Losses at the gene ends were 3 bases for V and 4 bases for J; bases not matched to a gene: 5. The length of the CDR3 is 14 residues. The DNA of the CDR3 is TGTGCCAGCAGTTATGGTACAGGGGTAGAGACCCAGTACTTC. It is translated as CASSYGTGVETQYF.

This clonotype was counted a few times. The V gene is TRBV5-6, the J gene TRBJ1-2; unclear D gene. Germline V gene lookup returns CDR1 SGHDT and CDR2 YYEEEE. V lost 4 bases and J 7 bases, leaving 17 bases between the germline ends. The CDR3 has 14 amino acids. The CDR3 DNA is TGTGCCAGCAGCCGGGTTCGGGCGAATCGTGGCTACACCTTC. This sequence encodes CASSRVRANRGYTF.

This clonotype was detected a few times. The chain joins TRBV5-6 to TRBJ2-7; 7 nucleotides align to TRBD1. V was pared by 5 bases and J by 1 base, with 3 bases of the junction left unmatched. Germline V gene data show CDR1 as SGHDT and CDR2 as YYEEEE. There are 13 residues in the CDR3. The CDR3: CASRTGWSYEQYF. The CDR3 DNA follows: TGTGCCAGCAGGACAGGGTGGTCCTACGAGCAGTACTTC.

The V and J genes are TRBV30 and TRBJ2-5; D gene uncertain. V dropped 8 bases and J dropped 2 bases, with 12 bases sitting between them. CDR3 size: 12 residues. The V gene's germline CDR1 is GTSNPN and CDR2 SVGIG (reference sequence). The CDR3 reads CARTDGQETQYF. The CDR3 region has the DNA TGTGCCCGCACAGATGGGCAAGAGACCCAGTACTTC.

This clonotype was observed a handful of times. The CDR3 bases are TGCAGCACATACCGGGACAGGGGAAGGAATGAGCAGTTCTTC. This codes for CSTYRDRGRNEQFF. The chain employs TRBV29-1 and TRBJ2-1; 10 bases line up with TRBD1. From germline, CDR1 is SQVTM and CDR2 ANQGSEA. With 8 bases clipped from V and 7 bases from J, the junction kept 11 bases outside the gene matches. This CDR3 is 14 amino acids long.

This clonotype has just a few counts. The genes are TRBV12-3 or TRBV12-4 and TRBJ1-2; D remains unclear. V lost 7 bases to trimming and J lost 4 bases, with 16 bases between them. CDR3 length: 14 residues. The CDR3 region has the DNA TGTGCCAGCAATTCGGGAAGAGGAGCCTATGGCTACACCTTC. Its translation: CASNSGRGAYGYTF.

This clonotype came up many times. The chain uses TRBV5-1 and TRBJ2-3; no reliable D call. Deletions cut 0 bases from V and 1 base from J, with 12 bases between. The CDR3 has 16 amino acids. From germline, CDR1 is SGHRS and CDR2 YFSETQ. The CDR3 bases are TGCGCCAGCAGCTTGGAGGGATTGTTTGGCACAGATACGCAGTATTTT. It yields the protein CASSLEGLFGTDTQYF.

This clonotype was counted only a few times. The rearrangement links TRBV5-1 to TRBJ2-7; D perhaps matches TRBD2 (6 bases). This CDR3 is built from 14 residues. Per the germline V gene, CDR1 is SGHRS and CDR2 is YFSETQ. The ends were cut back, 3 bases at V and 2 bases at J, with 12 bases in the middle. The CDR3 here is CASSSEGGPYEQYF. CDR3 DNA: TGCGCCAGCAGCTCGGAGGGTGGGCCCTACGAGCAGTACTTC.

This clonotype was seen at least ten times. DNA of the CDR3: TGTGCCAGCAGCCTCCGGGGGGGGAACACTGAAGCTTTCTTT. This gives the protein CASSLRGGNTEAFF. The chain links TRBV6-1 to TRBJ1-1; D may be TRBD1 (5 bases). Trimming took off 6 bases at V and 1 base at J, with 12 bases between the two ends. The length of the CDR3 is 14 residues. Germline-derived CDR1 and CDR2 are MNHNS and SASEGT.

This clonotype was detected a few times. V usage is TRBV7-2 and J usage is TRBJ1-1, with 7 nucleotides matching TRBD1. Germline values: CDR1 SGHTA, CDR2 FQGNSA. This CDR3 contains 15 residues. V shed 2 bases and J 4 bases; nucleotides not matched to a gene: 7. For the CDR3, the DNA is TGTGCCAGCAGCTTACGGGCCAGGGGGTCCACTGAAGCTTTCTTT. Translating it yields CASSLRARGSTEAFF.

V gene TRBV14 combines with J gene TRBJ2-7, with D possibly matching TRBD2 (6 bases). With 1 base removed from V and 6 bases from J, the gap between germline ends came to 10 bases. CDR1 and CDR2 from the germline V gene are SGHDN and FVKESK. The CDR3 is 13 amino acids. CDR3 sequence (DNA): TGTGCCAGCAGCCAAGGGACTATTGGCGAGCAGTACTTC. Its translation is CASSQGTIGEQYF. Full variable domain (missing parts from reference TRBV14 and TRBJ2-7): EAGVTQFPSHSVIEKGQTVTLRCDPISGHDNLYWYRRVMGKEIKFLLHFVKESKQDESGMPNNRFLAERTGGTYSTLKVQPAELEDSGVYFCASSQGTIGEQYFGPGTRLTVT.

Many counts were recorded for this clonotype. The V gene is TRBV6-5, the J gene TRBJ2-1, with 10 bases that match TRBD2. There are 16 residues in the CDR3. The junction had 6 bases not matched to a gene; V was cut back by 1 base and J by 6 bases. CDR1 MNHEY and CDR2 SVGAGI come from the germline V gene. DNA of the CDR3: TGTGCCAGCAGTTACTTGTCTAGCGGGAGCCTCAATGAGCAGTTCTTC. Its translation is CASSYLSSGSLNEQFF.

The chain has TRBV15 and TRBJ2-7; a weak D match, TRBD1 (6 bases). Germline CDR1 is LNHNV and CDR2 is YYDKDF (reference sequence). The CDR3 length is 14 residues. Trimming took off 4 bases at V and 5 bases at J, with 15 bases between the two ends. CDR3 sequence: CATSTGHVFDEQYF. For the CDR3, the DNA is TGTGCCACCAGCACGGGACATGTTTTTGACGAGCAGTACTTC.

This clonotype came up a few times. V is TRBV14 and J is TRBJ2-5; D not resolved. This CDR3 is 14 amino acids long. Germline CDR1 is SGHDN and CDR2 is FVKESK. The V gene lost 6 bases and the J gene lost 2 bases, with 13 bases spanning the gap. The CDR3 here is CASRNKWGQETQYF. CDR3 DNA sequence: TGTGCCAGCAGAAATAAATGGGGACAAGAGACCCAGTACTTC.

Ten or more counts support this clonotype. The CDR3 protein is CASSPRGAGELFF. The CDR3, as DNA: TGCGCCAGCAGCCCACGGGGTGCCGGGGAGCTGTTTTTT. The chain carries TRBV5-1 and TRBJ2-2; the D gene is possibly TRBD2 (5 bases). Trimming left V 4 bases short and J 6 bases short, with 10 bases between. CDR1 SGHRS and CDR2 YFSETQ come from the germline V gene. The CDR3 spans 13 residues.

The chain carries TRBV7-2 and TRBJ2-2; TRBD2 agrees at 7 bases. Germline trimming cut 2 bases from V and 6 bases from J; bases unmatched to any gene: 6. Germline assignment: CDR1 SGHTA and CDR2 FQGNSA. This CDR3 is built from 15 residues. CDR3 residues: CASSLSVGGAGELFF. CDR3 in DNA: TGTGCCAGCAGCTTAAGTGTGGGGGGGGCCGGGGAGCTGTTTTTT. The full variable domain, completed using reference TRBV7-2 and TRBJ2-2, is GAGVSQSPSNKVTEKGKDVELRCDPISGHTALYWYRQSLGQGLEFLIYFQGNSAPDKSGLPSDRFSAERTGGSVSTLTIQRTQQEDSAVYLCASSLSVGGAGELFFGEGSRLTVL.

This clonotype was seen more than once but under ten times. This chain joins TRBV5-1 and TRBJ2-7; D is uncertain. Deletions cut 4 bases from V and 2 bases from J, with 10 bases between. The germline gives CDR1 SGHRS, CDR2 YFSETQ. The CDR3 has 13 residues. DNA of the CDR3: TGCGCCAGCAGCATTGACGGTACCTACGAGCAGTACTTC. It yields the protein CASSIDGTYEQYF.

There are a few counts of this clonotype. The genes are TRBV5-5 and TRBJ2-7; D not resolved. Trimming removed 0 bases from V and 7 bases from J, with 17 bases in between. This CDR3 is 15 amino acids long. From germline, CDR1 is SGHKS and CDR2 YYEKEE (reference sequence). CDR3 sequence: CASSLAGRLVDEQYF. In DNA form, the CDR3 reads TGTGCCAGCAGCTTGGCCGGCAGGCTGGTGGATGAGCAGTACTTC.

This sequence joins TRBV5-1 and TRBJ2-3, with D possibly matching TRBD2 (6 bases). The germline gives CDR1 SGHRS, CDR2 YFSETQ. The CDR3 length is 15 residues. The germline V and J ends were trimmed by 2 bases and 2 bases, with 12 bases remaining between them. DNA for the CDR3: TGCGCCAGCAGCTTTCAGGGCGGGAACACAGATACGCAGTATTTT. Its protein product is CASSFQGGNTDTQYF.

This clonotype showed up just a few times. The V call is TRBV20-1, the J call TRBJ2-7; D possibly uses TRBD1 or TRBD2 (6 bases each). Trimming shortened V by 2 bases and J by 5 bases, and 16 bases separated the two germline ends. Germline V gene lookup returns CDR1 DFQATT and CDR2 SNEGSKA (reference sequence). CDR3 size: 14 residues. CDR3 DNA: TGCAGTGCTAGATCCCGGAACAGGGAGGACGAGCAGTACTTC. The encoded protein is CSARSRNREDEQYF.

The chain employs TRBV12-3 or TRBV12-4 and TRBJ2-7; 7 nucleotides line up with TRBD1. The CDR3 contains 14 residues. V gave up 5 bases and J gave up 3 bases; unmatched junction bases: 7. The CDR3 is CASSEHRGDYEQYF. The CDR3 DNA follows: TGTGCCAGCAGTGAGCACAGGGGAGACTACGAGCAGTACTTC.